Listed here is a single TCR beta chain. The CDR3 has 13 amino acids. From germline, CDR1 is SGHTA and CDR2 FQGNSA. V was clipped by 3 bases and J by 8 bases; unmatched bases: 4. The sample is drawn from a study of T cell responses to AZD1222 COVID-19 vaccine. Measured with immunoSEQ multiplex PCR; TCRdb has only the in-frame clones, and not every one. The table lists 150,000 to 200,000 clones, over 80% of them singletons. The rearrangement joins TRBV7-2 to TRBJ1-2; the match to TRBD1 covers 9 bases. The clonotype comes from an adult in good health. This specimen consisted of peripheral blood, obtained on day 0 of AZD1222 vaccination. CDR3 bases: TGTGCCAGCAGCTTGGACAGGGGACGAGGCTACACCTTC. Its protein is CASSLDRGRGYTF.